The sequence of this TCR beta chain was determined in a study of blood T cell repertoires in COVID-19. Turning to the study itself: Whether acute or convalescent, the COVID-19 samples came from the United States, Italy and Spain.

Original methodology: From reference gene primer amplification, estimates of nucleated cell counts were derived. TCRdb's copy holds only in-frame clones and misses some; the assay was immunoSEQ multiplex PCR. V and J calls plus clone size are reproduced from that table; the DNA served to infer D and trimming. The sample yields about 220,000 clones, 70% to 85% seen once. Sequenced: peripheral blood. This sequence originates from a man aged 50-59 years with active or convalescent COVID-19.

Here the CDR3 DNA reads TGTGCCACCAGTGACGGAGGATATGAAGCTTTCTTT. Protein product: CATSDGGYEAFF. The chain is built from TRBV24-1 and TRBJ1-1; D uncertain. The CDR3 consists of 12 residues. CDR1 and CDR2 (germline): KGHDR, SFDVKD. The V end was cut by 4 bases, the J end by 7 bases, with 9 bases between.